Included here is one TCR beta chain sequence, with context. CD8+ and CD4+ T cells from blood underwent TCR beta sequencing. The multiple sclerosis control group comprised treatment-naive patients with stable or active relapsing-remitting disease. Negative isolation yielded CD4+ and CD8+ T cells, and FACS enriched TEMRA cells. Random hexamers primed reverse transcription of roughly 0.5 to 1 ug RNA. MiXCR, run by TCRdb on the immunoSEQ multiplex PCR reads, gives a single entry per CDR3 protein. The sample lists about 200,000 distinct CDR3 sequences; roughly 94% were seen once. The ends were cut back, 3 bases at V and 5 bases at J, with 10 bases in the middle. CDR1 MGHRA and CDR2 YSYEKL come from the germline V gene. This CDR3 region has 13 residues. This entry comes from a study of CD8 T cells in Susac syndrome.

The chain links TRBV4-1 to TRBJ2-5; D is unclear. This TCR came from a human donor with multiple sclerosis. Sequencing was carried out using CD4+ T cells from PBMCs. CDR3 residues: CASSQTPRETQYF. The CDR3 coding sequence is TGCGCCAGCAGCCAGACTCCGAGGGAGACCCAGTACTTC.